This is a list of T cell receptor beta chains from one sample in a study of PD-1 blockade in mismatch repair-deficient tumors. Sequenced by immunoSEQ multiplex PCR; TCRdb stores in-frame clones only, minus some. There are around 100,000 clones in the sample; around 80% occur only once, and around 4.7% lies in the top ten. Sequences were derived from peripheral blood, sampled 60 to 65 weeks after starting pembrolizumab. The receptors here all came from an adult with mismatch repair-deficient cancer. Each CDR3 is given with its conserved first and last residue. The D gene is left open where the match is weak.

D	V	J	CDR3	DNA
TRBD2	TRBV7-9	TRBJ2-3	CASSSTTSGRAHNTQYF	TGTGCCAGCAGCTCTACGACTAGCGGGAGGGCACACAATACGCAGTATTTT
NA	TRBV4-2	TRBJ2-1	CASSRDANEQFF	TGTGCCAGCAGCCGGGACGCCAATGAGCAGTTCTTC
NA	TRBV7-9	TRBJ2-2	CASSPDTGELFF	TGTGCCAGCAGCCCCGACACCGGGGAGCTGTTTTTT
TRBD2	TRBV2	TRBJ2-7	CASRGTSGSYEQYF	TGTGCCAGCAGAGGGACTAGCGGCTCCTACGAGCAGTACTTC
NA	TRBV7-3	TRBJ1-2	CASSSDKYGYTF	TGTGCCAGCAGCTCAGACAAATATGGCTACACCTTC
TRBD2	TRBV7-9	TRBJ2-7	CASRSAGGNSYEQYF	TGTGCCAGCAGATCAGCGGGAGGGAACTCCTACGAGCAGTACTTC
NA	TRBV30	TRBJ1-2	CAWSEARLYREYGYTF	TGTGCCTGGAGTGAGGCAAGGCTGTATAGGGAGTATGGCTACACCTTC
TRBD2	TRBV7-6	TRBJ2-1	CASSSGLAVDEQFF	TGTGCCAGCAGCTCCGGACTAGCGGTCGATGAGCAGTTCTTC
TRBD1	TRBV19	TRBJ2-3	CASTKSTGVSTDTQYF	TGTGCCAGTACCAAATCCACAGGGGTTAGCACAGATACGCAGTATTTT
NA	TRBV19	TRBJ1-4	CASAYREKLFF	TGTGCCAGCGCCTATAGGGAAAAACTGTTTTTT